The rows below give T cell receptor beta chains drawn from one sample of a study of blood T cell repertoires in COVID-19. Libraries were prepared by immunoSEQ multiplex PCR; TCRdb keeps only in-frame clonotypes and omits some of them. The table records roughly 140,000 clones, 75% to 90% of them present only once. Sequences were obtained from peripheral blood. All receptors derive from a woman of 80 years or more with acute or convalescent COVID-19. The CDR3 runs from the conserved cysteine through the conserved F or W. D genes are given only for firm matches. Clone size is shown for a subset of rows, as once, few, many or a class of expanded clone.

>-|16|TRBV5-1|TRBJ2-1|-
CASSYLQGNFYNEQFF
TGCGCCAGCAGCTACCTACAGGGAAATTTCTACAATGAGCAGTTCTTC
>-|15|TRBV18|TRBJ1-5|TRBD1
CASSPDRGYNQPQHF
TGTGCCAGCTCACCAGACAGGGGTTACAATCAGCCCCAGCATTTT
>-|16|TRBV27|TRBJ1-1|TRBD1
CASSPSTGEKNTEAFF
TGTGCCAGCAGCCCATCCACAGGGGAAAAGAACACTGAAGCTTTCTTT
>-|16|TRBV5-1|TRBJ1-1|-
CASSLRSGALNTEAFF
TGCGCCAGCAGCTTGCGGTCTGGGGCTCTGAACACTGAAGCTTTCTTT
>-|15|TRBV2|TRBJ2-1|TRBD1
CASSVGQDPGNEQFF
TGTGCCAGCAGCGTCGGACAGGACCCAGGCAATGAGCAGTTCTTC
>-|20|TRBV30|TRBJ2-2|TRBD1
CAWSVGVGTGLLSLTGELFF
TGTGCCTGGAGTGTTGGGGTCGGGACAGGTCTATTGTCCCTCACCGGGGAGCTGTTTTTT
>-|14|TRBV10-3|TRBJ2-3|-
CAISPRTSTDTQYF
TGTGCCATCAGTCCTAGGACTAGCACAGATACGCAGTATTTT
>-|16|TRBV5-1|TRBJ2-3|-
CASSFNGGSSTDTQYF
TGCGCCAGCAGCTTTAATGGCGGATCTAGCACAGATACGCAGTATTTT
>-|13|TRBV19|TRBJ1-2|TRBD1
CASSVGQGYGYTF
TGTGCCAGTAGTGTAGGACAGGGCTATGGCTACACCTTC
>-|16|TRBV28|TRBJ1-5|-
CASRLVLPQLNQPQHF
TGTGCCAGCAGACTAGTCCTCCCCCAGCTCAATCAGCCCCAGCATTTT
>-|18|TRBV7-2|TRBJ2-2|TRBD2
CASSLGPQLAGGTGELFF
TGTGCCAGCAGCTTAGGGCCCCAACTAGCGGGAGGGACCGGGGAGCTGTTTTTT
>-|14|TRBV11-2|TRBJ1-6|-
CASRFDRGKPPLHF
TGTGCCAGCAGATTTGACCGGGGAAAACCACCCCTCCACTTT
>-|15|TRBV28|TRBJ1-5|-
CASSPTGGGNQPQHF
TGTGCCAGCAGTCCAACCGGGGGGGGCAATCAGCCCCAGCATTTT
>-|12|TRBV5-4|TRBJ2-1|-
CASSLPALEQFF
TGTGCCAGCAGCTTGCCAGCGCTTGAGCAGTTCTTC
>-|19|TRBV7-8|TRBJ1-5|-
CASSLRLNADFYSNQPQHF
TGTGCCAGCAGCTTAAGACTTAACGCGGACTTCTATAGCAATCAGCCCCAGCATTTT
>-|15|TRBV18|TRBJ1-4|TRBD1
CASSPLQGANEKLFF
TGTGCCAGCTCTCCTTTGCAGGGGGCTAATGAAAAACTGTTTTTT
>-|13|TRBV29-1|TRBJ2-7|-
CSARQEFSYEQYF
TGCAGCGCGAGACAGGAATTCTCCTACGAGCAGTACTTC
>-|13|TRBV2|TRBJ2-5|-
CAIPPQLQETQYF
TGTGCCATCCCACCTCAACTTCAAGAGACCCAGTACTTC
>-|13|TRBV2|TRBJ2-7|-
CASIRVGVYEQYF
TGTGCCAGCATACGGGTAGGGGTCTACGAGCAGTACTTC
>-|17|TRBV6-4|TRBJ2-2|-
CASSDSYEGGLTGELFF
TGTGCCAGCAGTGACTCTTATGAGGGGGGGCTGACCGGGGAGCTGTTTTTT
>-|16|TRBV6-1|TRBJ2-3|TRBD2
CASSARGAGAADTQYF
TGTGCCAGCAGTGCCCGAGGCGCGGGAGCGGCAGATACGCAGTATTTT
>-|14|TRBV27|TRBJ2-7|-
CASRPRGSSYEQYF
TGTGCCAGCAGGCCTCGGGGGAGCTCCTACGAGCAGTACTTC
>-|15|TRBV24-1|TRBJ2-5|TRBD2
CATSSLLAGKETQYF
TGTGCCACCAGTTCGTTACTAGCGGGAAAAGAGACCCAGTACTTC
>-|14|TRBV6-5|TRBJ1-2|TRBD1
CASRRQGGGYGYTF
TGTGCCAGCAGGAGACAGGGTGGGGGCTATGGCTACACCTTC
>-|15|TRBV5-1|TRBJ2-3|TRBD2
CASSSGLAGTDTQYF
TGCGCCAGCAGCTCCGGACTAGCGGGAACAGATACGCAGTATTTT
>-|13|TRBV2|TRBJ2-1|-
CASRLGPYNEQFF
TGTGCCAGCAGACTAGGTCCATACAATGAGCAGTTCTTC
>-|15|TRBV6-5|TRBJ1-1|-
CASSYRLVGGTEAFF
TGTGCCAGCAGTTACCGTTTGGTCGGGGGCACTGAAGCTTTCTTT
>-|13|TRBV12-3/TRBV12-4|TRBJ1-4|-
CASSGQNNEKLFF
TGTGCCAGCAGTGGACAAAATAATGAAAAACTGTTTTTT
>-|14|TRBV5-6|TRBJ1-2|-
CASRPWGGNYGYTF
TGTGCCAGCAGACCGTGGGGAGGAAACTATGGCTACACCTTC
>-|14|TRBV7-9|TRBJ1-4|TRBD1
CASSLAQGWEKLFF
TGTGCCAGCAGCTTAGCACAGGGGTGGGAAAAACTGTTTTTT
>-|13|TRBV5-1|TRBJ1-1|TRBD1
CASSWGQSTEAFF
TGCGCCAGCAGCTGGGGACAGAGCACTGAAGCTTTCTTT
>-|15|TRBV2|TRBJ2-7|-
CASSEGTRSSYEQYF
TGTGCCAGCAGCGAAGGGACACGGTCGTCCTACGAGCAGTACTTC
>-|14|TRBV7-2|TRBJ2-2|TRBD2
CASNSGVNTGELFF
TGTGCCAGCAATAGCGGGGTGAACACCGGGGAGCTGTTTTTT
>few|18|TRBV6-4|TRBJ1-1|TRBD1
CATIDGGIRQGTVTEAFF
TGTGCCACCATAGACGGTGGGATTAGACAGGGGACGGTCACTGAAGCTTTCTTT
>few|15|TRBV7-8|TRBJ2-3|-
CASSLRGALTDTQYF
TGTGCCAGCAGCTTACGGGGGGCACTCACAGATACGCAGTATTTT
>few|15|TRBV4-1|TRBJ1-2|-
CASSQWTVGYYGYTF
TGCGCCAGCAGCCAGTGGACAGTAGGGTACTATGGCTACACCTTC
>-|16|TRBV4-1|TRBJ2-4|-
CASSQGTVLAKNIQYF
TGCGCCAGCAGCCAAGGAACCGTACTAGCCAAAAACATTCAGTACTTC
>few|14|TRBV2|TRBJ2-7|TRBD2
CARGIPGGAYEQYF
TGTGCCAGGGGTATACCGGGAGGGGCCTACGAGCAGTACTTC
>once|16|TRBV4-2|TRBJ1-1|-
CASSQDWGGVATEAFF
TGTGCCAGCAGCCAAGATTGGGGGGGGGTCGCCACTGAAGCTTTCTTT
>-|15|TRBV6-5|TRBJ2-3|-
CASRTRHRPRQGQYF
TGTGCCAGCAGGACCAGACACAGGCCTAGGCAGGGGCAGTATTTT
>-|17|TRBV4-2|TRBJ2-1|TRBD2
CASSQDPGLAHYNEQFF
TGTGCCAGCAGCCAAGACCCGGGACTAGCGCACTACAATGAGCAGTTCTTC
>-|15|TRBV28|TRBJ1-2|TRBD1
CASSIPQGAYYGYTF
TGTGCCAGCAGTATACCACAGGGGGCGTACTATGGCTACACCTTC
>-|13|TRBV6-2/TRBV6-3|TRBJ2-3|-
CASSRRLSDTQYF
TGTGCCAGCAGTCGGAGACTGTCAGATACGCAGTATTTT
>-|14|TRBV6-5|TRBJ1-2|-
CASSYRQRKDGYTF
TGTGCCAGCAGTTATCGACAGAGAAAGGATGGCTACACCTTC
>-|15|TRBV7-8|TRBJ1-3|-
CASSPESTVGNTIYF
TGTGCCAGCAGCCCAGAAAGCACAGTAGGAAACACCATATATTTT
>once|13|TRBV5-1|TRBJ1-4|TRBD1
CASSFTGDEKLFF
TGCGCCAGCAGCTTTACAGGGGATGAAAAACTGTTTTTT
>-|15|TRBV5-1|TRBJ2-7|-
CASSLDLGTAYEQYF
TGCGCCAGCAGCTTGGATTTGGGGACTGCCTACGAGCAGTACTTC